What follows are 2 T cell receptor beta chains derived from one specimen sequenced in a study of T cell repertoires in cytomegalovirus infection. MiXCR, run by TCRdb on the reads, gives a single entry per CDR3 protein. There are some 300,000 distinct CDR3 sequences in the sample; around a sixth occur only once, and about 11% lies in the top ten. Sequenced: PBMCs. The receptors were sampled from a human donor in good health (CMV status not recorded). Some clones in this sample may be carry-over from other donors' samples.

The chain couples TRBV5-6 to TRBJ2-3; possibly TRBD2 for D (5 bases). The germline gives CDR1 SGHDT, CDR2 YYEEEE. This CDR3 has 13 amino acids. The V end lost 4 bases, the J end lost 6 bases, and 12 bases lay between the germline ends. The CDR3 DNA reads as TGTGCCAGCAGCCTCCCTAGCTTCGATACGCAGTATTTT. Translation gives CASSLPSFDTQYF.

This clonotype was recorded many times. The CDR3 coding sequence is TGCGCCAGCAGCTTGGAACTCCGAGAGACCCAGTACTTC. As protein: CASSLELRETQYF. The chain employs TRBV5-1 and TRBJ2-5, with D unresolved. Germline V gene data show CDR1 as SGHRS and CDR2 as YFSETQ. The CDR3 has 13 residues. The V gene lost 0 bases and the J gene lost 4 bases, with 7 bases spanning the gap.